These 13 T cell receptor beta chains originate from one sample sequenced in a study of human T cells and chemical hapten exposure. TCRdb independently ran MiXCR on the RACE reads; one entry per CDR3 protein. The sample has about 48,000 distinct CDR3 sequences; 9% to 10% are singletons. Time point: patch test 3, about 24 weeks after DPC sensitization. Treatment in this sample: therapeutic diphenylcyclopropenone sensitization with weekly scalp DPC. The sample in question was whole blood, obtained in connection with sensitization to the hapten diphenylcyclopropenone (DPC). The receptors were gathered from a woman aged 40 to 50 with alopecia areata. Some clones in this sample may be carry-over from other donors' samples.

The genes are TRBV7-8 and TRBJ1-4, with a tentative D call TRBD1 (6 bases). Germline lookup yields CDR1 SGHVS and CDR2 FQNEAQ. CDR3 length: 13 amino acids. Trimming removed 5 bases at V and 11 bases at J, with 15 bases between. CDR3 bases: TGTGCCAGCAGCACGAGAACAGGGAGGAAACTGTTTTTT. It codes for CASSTRTGRKLFF.

This clonotype has only a few counts. The chain employs TRBV6-1 and TRBJ1-3; D perhaps matches TRBD1 (5 bases). V was pared by 2 bases and J by 0 bases, with 11 bases between. CDR1 is MNHNS, CDR2 SASEGT, per germline. The CDR3 contains 16 residues. The CDR3 nucleotides are TGTGCCAGCAGTGAAACGGCGGGGGACTCTGGAAACACCATATATTTT. Translation gives CASSETAGDSGNTIYF.

Ten or more counts support this clonotype. The chain uses TRBV2 and TRBJ1-5; 7 bases match TRBD1. Looked up from germline, CDR1 is SNHLY and CDR2 is FYNNEI. There are 14 residues in the CDR3. The ends lost 4 bases at V and 5 bases at J; junction bases unmatched: 5. This CDR3 is CASSVGQEHQPQHF. In DNA form, the CDR3 reads TGTGCCAGCAGTGTCGGACAGGAACATCAGCCCCAGCATTTT.

The chain employs TRBV30 and TRBJ2-7, with TRBD2 matching over 10 bases. The germline gives CDR1 GTSNPN, CDR2 SVGIG (reference sequence). With 0 bases clipped from V and 9 bases from J, the junction kept 14 bases outside the gene matches. The CDR3 consists of 16 residues. CDR3 DNA sequence: TGTGCCTGGAGTGTACGGGTACTAGCGGGGTCGGCGGGGCAGTACTTC. This gives the protein CAWSVRVLAGSAGQYF. The full variable domain, completed using reference TRBV30 and TRBJ2-7, is SQTIHQWPATLVQPVGSPLSLECTVEGTSNPNLYWYRQAAGRGLQLLFYSVGIGQISSEVPQNLSASRPQDRQFILSSKKLLLSDSGFYLCAWSVRVLAGSAGQYFGPGTRLTVT.

The V gene is TRBV29-1, the J gene TRBJ1-1, with D unresolved. V gave up 8 bases and J gave up 0 bases, with 16 bases separating them. Germline lookup yields CDR1 SQVTM and CDR2 ANQGSEA. This CDR3 is 14 amino acids long. CDR3 amino acids: CSFRPGHLNTEAFF. CDR3 nucleotides: TGCAGCTTCCGACCCGGTCACTTGAACACTGAAGCTTTCTTT. Full variable domain (rest looked up from reference TRBV29-1 and TRBJ1-1): SAVISQKPSRDICQRGTSLTIQCQVDSQVTMMFWYRQQPGQSLTLIATANQGSEATYESGFVIDKFPISRPNLTFSTLTVSNMSPEDSSIYLCSFRPGHLNTEAFFGQGTRLTVV.

This clonotype was detected ten times or more. This chain uses TRBV11-2 with TRBJ2-2, with 11 bases lining up with TRBD2. Germline loops: CDR1 SGHAT, CDR2 FQNNGV. J was trimmed by 3 bases and V by 3 bases; bases with no gene match: 3. CDR3 length equals 16 residues. CDR3: CASSLDSGGDTGELFF. CDR3 DNA: TGTGCCAGCAGCTTGGATAGCGGGGGGGACACCGGGGAGCTGTTTTTT.

This clonotype was detected only a few times. The V and J genes are TRBV9 and TRBJ1-1, with a weak D call TRBD1 (6 bases). This CDR3 is 15 amino acids long. The V and J ends lost 4 bases and 2 bases respectively, with 15 bases between them. Germline CDR1 reads SGDLS; CDR2 reads YYNGEE. The CDR3 coding sequence is TGTGCCAGCAGCCCGCGGGGGGCCACCAACACTGAAGCTTTCTTT. The encoded protein is CASSPRGATNTEAFF.

This clonotype has a handful of counts. This chain links TRBV27 with TRBJ2-1; D may match TRBD1 or TRBD2 (5 bases each). CDR1 is MNHEY, CDR2 SMNVEV, per germline (reference sequence). The CDR3 extends over 16 amino acids. V was pared by 5 bases and J by 1 base, with 15 bases between. The CDR3 loop is CASSRPRGDSYNEQFF. CDR3 coding DNA: TGTGCCAGCAGTCGTCCTAGAGGGGATTCCTACAATGAGCAGTTCTTC.

V is TRBV12-3 or TRBV12-4 and J is TRBJ2-2; D is tentatively TRBD1 or TRBD2 (5 bases each). V gave up 2 bases and J gave up 0 bases, with 16 bases separating them. The CDR3 runs 18 residues. In nucleotides, the CDR3 is TGTGCCAGCAGTTTACCCAGGGCAGGGACCGCGAACACCGGGGAGCTGTTTTTT. Translating it yields CASSLPRAGTANTGELFF.

This clonotype has at least ten counts. The CDR3 protein is CASSKLAGETQYF. CDR3 nucleotides: TGCGCCAGCAGCAAACTAGCGGGGGAGACCCAGTACTTC. The chain is built from TRBV4-1 and TRBJ2-5; 10 bases align to TRBD2. The trim removed 5 bases at V and 5 bases at J, leaving 2 bases unmatched. This CDR3 has 13 amino acids. CDR1 MGHRA and CDR2 YSYEKL come from the germline V gene.

Many counts were recorded for this clonotype. In DNA, the CDR3 is TGTGCCAGCAGTGAAACTAGCGGTGACACCGGGGAGCTGTTTTTT. This gives the protein CASSETSGDTGELFF. This chain joins TRBV6-1 and TRBJ2-2; 8 bases align to TRBD2. J was trimmed by 3 bases and V by 2 bases; bases with no gene match: 2. Germline-derived CDR1 and CDR2 are MNHNS and SASEGT. The CDR3 totals 15 residues.

This rearrangement joins TRBV27 to TRBJ1-6; D gene ambiguous. The CDR3 is 13 amino acids. Germline CDR1 is MNHEY and CDR2 is SMNVEV (reference sequence). V was trimmed by 5 bases and J by 7 bases, leaving 9 bases between them. This chain's CDR3 is CASSLVQNSPLHF. The CDR3 region has the DNA TGTGCCAGCAGTCTAGTACAAAATTCACCCCTCCACTTT.

This clonotype has a handful of counts. Written as DNA, the CDR3 is TGTGCCAGCAGCCCAGGGACTAGTGTAGATACGCAGTATTTT. Translation: CASSPGTSVDTQYF. The rearrangement uses TRBV7-2 and TRBJ2-3; 8 bases line up with TRBD2. Germline loops: CDR1 SGHTA, CDR2 FQGNSA. The length of the CDR3 is 14 residues. J was trimmed by 5 bases and V by 5 bases; bases with no gene match: 6.